A single sample gave rise to the 25 T cell receptor beta chains below, sequenced in a study of blood T cell repertoires in COVID-19. Generated by immunoSEQ multiplex PCR, the TCRdb table keeps only in-frame clones and is missing some. The sample contains some 270,000 clones, about nine tenths of which appear only once. What was sequenced was peripheral blood. Receptor source: a man aged 50 to 59 with acute or convalescent COVID-19.

The J gene is TRBJ2-1, the V gene TRBV11-2; TRBD2 agrees at 9 bases. J gave up 4 bases and V 2 bases, and 6 bases lay outside the gene matches. The germline V gene encodes CDR1 SGHAT and CDR2 FQNNGV. CDR3 length equals 16 residues. The CDR3 is CASSLRLAGIYNEQFF. In DNA form, the CDR3 reads TGTGCCAGCAGCTTACGGCTAGCGGGGATTTACAATGAGCAGTTCTTC.

This chain joins TRBV5-1 and TRBJ2-2, with TRBD1 matching over 8 bases. Germline V gives CDR1 SGHRS, CDR2 YFSETQ. Unmatched junction bases numbered 2, after V lost 0 bases and J lost 4 bases. The CDR3 loop spans 15 amino acids. CDR3 sequence (DNA): TGCGCCAGCAGCTTGGGGACAGGGACCACCGGGGAGCTGTTTTTT. Residues: CASSLGTGTTGELFF.

J is TRBJ2-1 and V is TRBV19; 8 bases map to TRBD2. The germline V gene has CDR1 LNHDA and CDR2 SQIVND (reference sequence). V shed 7 bases and J 3 bases; nucleotides not matched to a gene: 5. The CDR3 is 14 amino acids. CDR3 region: CASTLRGGYNEQFF. As DNA, the CDR3 is TGTGCCAGTACACTTCGGGGGGGCTACAATGAGCAGTTCTTC. Full variable domain (missing parts from reference TRBV19 and TRBJ2-1): DGGITQSPKYLFRKEGQNVTLSCEQNLNHDAMYWYRQDPGQGLRLIYYSQIVNDFQKGDIAEGYSVSREKKESFPLTVTSAQKNPTAFYLCASTLRGGYNEQFFGPGTRLTVL.

The chain couples TRBV6-5 to TRBJ2-3, with a weak D call TRBD2 (6 bases). This CDR3 contains 14 residues. Trimming pared 6 bases from V and 5 bases from J, leaving 15 bases between. Germline-derived CDR1 and CDR2 are MNHEY and SVGAGI. Written as DNA, the CDR3 is TGTGCCAGCAGCCTAATGGGAGGCCAAGATACGCAGTATTTT. Protein product: CASSLMGGQDTQYF.

This chain joins TRBV6-5 and TRBJ2-7; 11 bases match TRBD2. In germline, CDR1 is MNHEY, CDR2 SVGAGI. V trimming: 5 bases; J trimming: 5 bases; junction bases outside the gene matches: 8. The CDR3 has 15 residues. The DNA of the CDR3 is TGTGCCAGCAGTACACCTAGCGGGGGGTTCCACGAGCAGTACTTC. It translates to CASSTPSGGFHEQYF.

The chain is built from TRBV19 and TRBJ2-5; 10 bases are shared with TRBD1. Per the germline V gene, CDR1 is LNHDA and CDR2 is SQIVND (reference sequence). The CDR3 length is 15 residues. Unmatched junction bases numbered 7, after V lost 4 bases and J lost 5 bases. DNA for the CDR3: TGTGCCAGTAGTACCTGGGACAGGGGAACCGAGACCCAGTACTTC. As protein: CASSTWDRGTETQYF.

The V call is TRBV5-1, the J call TRBJ2-3, with 10 bases aligning to TRBD2. The trim removed 3 bases at V and 3 bases at J, leaving 7 bases unmatched. Germline V gene data show CDR1 as SGHRS and CDR2 as YFSETQ. CDR3 size: 16 residues. The CDR3 spells CASSWSSGGLTDTQYF. The CDR3, as DNA: TGCGCCAGCAGCTGGAGTAGCGGGGGGCTGACAGATACGCAGTATTTT.

The chain links TRBV19 to TRBJ2-5, with D maybe TRBD1 (5 bases). CDR1 and CDR2 (germline): LNHDA, SQIVND (reference sequence). Trimming left V 6 bases short and J 0 bases short, with 8 bases between. The CDR3 has 13 amino acids. The chain's CDR3 is CASRRQYQETQYF. In nucleotides, the CDR3 is TGTGCCAGTAGACGACAGTACCAAGAGACCCAGTACTTC.

The chain recombines TRBV4-1 with TRBJ1-2; D gene unclear. The CDR3 is 15 amino acids. Looked up from germline, CDR1 is MGHRA and CDR2 is YSYEKL. Trimming pared 2 bases from V and 5 bases from J, leaving 15 bases between. In DNA form, the CDR3 reads TGCGCCAGCAGCCAACTGGGAGCTACCCCATATGGCTACACCTTC. Translation: CASSQLGATPYGYTF.

This chain uses TRBV4-1 with TRBJ1-4; 7 nucleotides agree with TRBD1. The trim removed 2 bases at V and 3 bases at J, leaving 3 bases unmatched. CDR1 and CDR2 (germline): MGHRA, YSYEKL. The CDR3 runs 15 residues. CDR3 loop: CASSQLQGANEKLFF. CDR3 DNA: TGCGCCAGCAGCCAATTGCAGGGGGCTAATGAAAAACTGTTTTTT.

The V gene is TRBV7-2, the J gene TRBJ2-6; D not certain. V was shortened by 3 bases and J by 2 bases, with 20 bases between the two germline ends. CDR3 size: 19 residues. The germline gives CDR1 SGHTA, CDR2 FQGNSA. CDR3 amino acids: CASSFRWLLGRTGANVLTF. CDR3 sequence (DNA): TGTGCCAGCAGCTTCCGGTGGTTGCTTGGTAGAACTGGGGCCAACGTCCTGACTTTC.

The chain has TRBV18 and TRBJ1-1; perhaps TRBD1 as D (5 bases). The CDR3 has 16 amino acids. The germline CDR1 and CDR2 sequences are KGHSH and LQKENI. V was trimmed by 3 bases and J by 1 base, leaving 15 bases between them. The CDR3 protein is CASSPDTAGRNTEAFF. DNA for the CDR3: TGTGCCAGCTCACCGGACACCGCGGGAAGGAACACTGAAGCTTTCTTT.

The V call is TRBV27, the J call TRBJ2-7; TRBD1 aligns across 12 bases. CDR1 and CDR2 from the germline V gene are MNHEY and SMNVEV (reference sequence). CDR3 size: 15 residues. J gave up 4 bases and V 7 bases, and 8 bases lay outside the gene matches. The CDR3 protein is CASKAGTGGWYEQYF. The CDR3 region has the DNA TGTGCCAGCAAAGCCGGGACAGGGGGCTGGTACGAGCAGTACTTC.

This clone was detected once. The V gene is TRBV7-9, the J gene TRBJ1-4, with no clear D. Germline loops: CDR1 SEHNR, CDR2 FQNEAQ (reference sequence). CDR3 length: 17 residues. Trimming removed 4 bases at V and 3 bases at J, with 18 bases between. The CDR3 DNA sequence: TGTGCCAGCAGCTCGGGTCTGTCCGGCGTGCCTAATGAAAAACTGTTTTTT. It translates to CASSSGLSGVPNEKLFF.

This chain joins TRBV10-3 and TRBJ1-3; D unclear. The V end was cut by 6 bases, the J end by 0 bases, with 6 bases between. CDR1 and CDR2 from the germline V gene are ENHRY and SYGVKD. This CDR3 is 13 amino acids long. The chain's CDR3 is CAISSASGNTIYF. The CDR3 nucleotides are TGTGCCATCAGCAGCGCCTCTGGAAACACCATATATTTT.

The rearrangement joins TRBV12-3 or TRBV12-4 to TRBJ2-1; 8 bases are a match to TRBD2. V gave up 6 bases and J gave up 6 bases; unmatched junction bases: 4. This CDR3 contains 13 residues. In DNA, the CDR3 is TGTGCCAGCAGGCAACTAGCGGCCAATGAGCAGTTCTTC. The encoded protein is CASRQLAANEQFF.

V is TRBV2 and J is TRBJ1-1; unclear D gene. V was clipped by 2 bases and J by 4 bases, with 8 bases between them. The V gene's germline CDR1 is SNHLY and CDR2 FYNNEI. This CDR3 spans 13 amino acids. The CDR3 sequence: CASSEPGTTEAFF. The CDR3 DNA reads TGTGCCAGCAGTGAACCAGGAACCACTGAAGCTTTCTTT.

CDR3 nucleotides: TGTGCCAGCAGCTTAGAAAGAGCGGGCATTCAGTACTTC. Translated, it gives CASSLERAGIQYF. V is TRBV11-3 and J is TRBJ2-4; possible D gene TRBD2, 6 bases. The CDR3 is 13 amino acids. V was cut by 0 bases and J by 9 bases, with 9 bases left in between. From germline, CDR1 is SGHNT and CDR2 YENEEA.

V usage is TRBV19 and J usage is TRBJ2-2, with 10 bases matching TRBD2. This CDR3 has 18 amino acids. From germline, CDR1 is LNHDA and CDR2 SQIVND (reference sequence). V lost 4 bases, J lost 5 bases, and 13 bases stayed unmatched. The CDR3 DNA follows: TGTGCCAGTAGTAGGGCTAGCGGGGGATTGTCAAGGACCGGGGAGCTGTTTTTT. Its protein is CASSRASGGLSRTGELFF.

The rearrangement uses TRBV7-9 and TRBJ1-2; 8 bases map to TRBD1. This CDR3 is built from 18 residues. Trimming removed 4 bases from V and 7 bases from J; junction bases left unmatched: 20. Germline CDR1 reads SEHNR; CDR2 reads FQNEAQ (reference sequence). CDR3 nucleotide sequence: TGTGCCAGCAGCTCCTCGCTTGGTGGGACAGGTGGATCTCGTGGCTACACCTTC. This encodes CASSSSLGGTGGSRGYTF.

Comment on this clone: The junction departs from germline at one end; a sequencing error may be responsible. V usage is TRBV6-5 and J usage is TRBJ1-6; D gene unclear. Germline CDR1 reads MNHEY; CDR2 reads SVGAGI. CDR3 length: 12 residues. For the CDR3, the DNA is TGTGCCAGCAGTTCTACCCCAGGATGGGCCTCCTTT. Translation gives CASSSTPGWASF.

J is TRBJ2-1 and V is TRBV5-1; 11 bases agree with TRBD1. After removal of 0 bases from V and 5 bases from J, the junction contained 10 bases not matched to a gene. The germline V gene has CDR1 SGHRS and CDR2 YFSETQ. The CDR3 is made up of 18 amino acids. CDR3 in DNA: TGCGCCAGCAGCTTGGAACCACTACTGGGACAGGGGGACAATGAGCAGTTCTTC. Translating gives CASSLEPLLGQGDNEQFF.

This clone was recorded only once. V is TRBV13 and J is TRBJ2-1, with a weak D call TRBD1 (6 bases). Germline V lookup: CDR1 PRHDT, CDR2 FYEKMQ (reference sequence). V lost 5 bases and J lost 1, with 12 bases in between. This CDR3 region has 15 residues. CDR3 DNA: TGTGCCAGCAGCCCTGCGCAGGGGTCCTACAATGAGCAGTTCTTC. Translation: CASSPAQGSYNEQFF. Using reference TRBV13 and TRBJ2-1 for the parts outside the CDR3, the full variable domain is AAGVIQSPRHLIKEKRETATLKCYPIPRHDTVYWYQQGPGQDPQFLISFYEKMQSDKGSIPDRFSAQQFSDYHSELNMSSLELGDSALYFCASSPAQGSYNEQFFGPGTRLTVL.

The rearrangement uses TRBV5-4 and TRBJ2-7; 8 positions match TRBD1. The CDR3 runs 14 residues. Germline V gives CDR1 SGHNT, CDR2 YYREEE (reference sequence). V shed 4 bases and J 7 bases; nucleotides not matched to a gene: 10. For the CDR3, the DNA is TGTGCCAGCAGCCCTAGGGACAGGCCTGGGGAGCAGTACTTC. Its translation: CASSPRDRPGEQYF.

The rearrangement uses TRBV4-1 and TRBJ2-1; the match to TRBD2 covers 9 bases. With V trimmed by 0 bases and J by 9 bases, 9 bases remained unmatched. The V gene's germline CDR1 is MGHRA and CDR2 YSYEKL. This CDR3 has 16 amino acids. The CDR3 is CASSQEGRGGMVEQFF. CDR3 nucleotides: TGCGCCAGCAGCCAAGAGGGGCGGGGGGGGATGGTTGAGCAGTTCTTC.